The rows below give T cell receptor beta chains drawn from one sample of a study of HIV-infected patients and healthy controls. MiXCR, run by TCRdb on the 5' RACE reads, gives a single entry per CDR3 protein. The table records about 64,000 distinct CDR3 sequences, approximately 21% of them present only once. The sequenced material came from CD4+ T cells from blood. The receptors were sampled from a human donor in good health. Each CDR3 is given without its conserved first and last residue. Fields, in order: clone size, J gene, V gene, CDR3 protein. Clone size is stated in some rows and not others, as once, few, many or a class when expanded.

.	TRBJ1-2	TRBV11-2	ASSPRQGHRDGYT
few	TRBJ2-1	TRBV5-5	ASSLEGSLANEQF
few	TRBJ2-1	TRBV12-3/TRBV12-4	ASSGGQGGYNEQF
.	TRBJ1-1	TRBV7-9	ASSPENTEAF
many	TRBJ2-3	TRBV7-2	ASSLGGGPTDTQY
many	TRBJ2-3	TRBV4-2	ASSQELAGASDTQY
.	TRBJ1-1	TRBV5-1	ASSFGTGRNTEAF
few	TRBJ2-3	TRBV11-1	ASSHLPTGLTDTQY
few	TRBJ2-3	TRBV20-1	SARDPRGAADTQY
few	TRBJ1-6	TRBV20-1	SAKSWSVDSPLH
.	TRBJ2-3	TRBV2	ASSSDWREGTDTQY
many	TRBJ2-7	TRBV2	ASSDRTVDLKY
.	TRBJ2-3	TRBV19	ASSGKRRGFSADTQY
few	TRBJ1-1	TRBV11-2	ASSLVIQGGAEAF